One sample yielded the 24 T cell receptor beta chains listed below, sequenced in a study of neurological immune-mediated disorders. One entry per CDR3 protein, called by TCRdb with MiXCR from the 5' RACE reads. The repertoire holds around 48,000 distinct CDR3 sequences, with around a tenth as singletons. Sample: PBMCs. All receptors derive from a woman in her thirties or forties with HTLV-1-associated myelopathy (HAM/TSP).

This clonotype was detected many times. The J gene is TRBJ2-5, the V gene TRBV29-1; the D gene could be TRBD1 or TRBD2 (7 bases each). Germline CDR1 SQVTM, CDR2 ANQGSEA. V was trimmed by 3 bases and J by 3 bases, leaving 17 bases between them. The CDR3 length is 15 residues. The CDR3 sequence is CSVDESRGGKETQYF. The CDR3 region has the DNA TGCAGCGTTGATGAGTCCAGGGGGGGAAAAGAGACCCAGTACTTC.

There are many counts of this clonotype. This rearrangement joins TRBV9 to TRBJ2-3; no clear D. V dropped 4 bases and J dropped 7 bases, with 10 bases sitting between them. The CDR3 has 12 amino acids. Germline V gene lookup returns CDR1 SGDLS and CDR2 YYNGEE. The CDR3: CASSPGVNTQYF. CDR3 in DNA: TGTGCCAGCAGCCCGGGTGTGAATACGCAGTATTTT.

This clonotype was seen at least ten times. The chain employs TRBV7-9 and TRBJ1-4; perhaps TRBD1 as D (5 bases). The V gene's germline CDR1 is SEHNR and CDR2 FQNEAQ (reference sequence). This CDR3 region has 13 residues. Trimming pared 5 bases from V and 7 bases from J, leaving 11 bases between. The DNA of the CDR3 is TGTGCCAGCAGCGCAGGGATAAGTGAAAAACTGTTTTTT. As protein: CASSAGISEKLFF. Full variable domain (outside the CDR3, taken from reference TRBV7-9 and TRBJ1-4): DTGVSQNPRHKITKRGQNVTFRCDPISEHNRLYWYRQTLGQGPEFLTYFQNEAQLEKSRLLSDRFSAERPKGSFSTLEIQRTEQGDSAMYLCASSAGISEKLFFGSGTQLSVL.

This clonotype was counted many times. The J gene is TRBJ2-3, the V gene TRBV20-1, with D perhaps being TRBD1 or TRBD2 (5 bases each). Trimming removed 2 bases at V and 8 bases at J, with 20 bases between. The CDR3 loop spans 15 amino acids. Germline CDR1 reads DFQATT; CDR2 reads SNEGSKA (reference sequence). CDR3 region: CSARTGTSPSGTQYF. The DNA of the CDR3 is TGCAGTGCTAGAACCGGGACCTCTCCTTCGGGTACGCAGTATTTT.

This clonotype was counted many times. The CDR3 reads CASSLDQGVDEQFF. CDR3 sequence (DNA): TGCGCCAGCAGCTTGGATCAGGGAGTAGATGAGCAGTTCTTC. The chain employs TRBV5-1 and TRBJ2-1; D could derive from TRBD1 or TRBD2 (5 bases each). Germline CDR1 SGHRS, CDR2 YFSETQ. This CDR3 is built from 14 residues. V lost 0 bases, J lost 8 bases, and 12 bases lay in between.

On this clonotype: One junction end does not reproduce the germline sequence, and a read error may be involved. Here the CDR3 reads CASSTSGTGIYGYSF. As DNA, the CDR3 is TGCGCCAGCAGTACTTCAGGGACGGGTATTTATGGCTACAGCTTC. The genes are TRBV5-1 and TRBJ1-2, with D possibly being TRBD1 (5 bases). The CDR3 length is 15 residues. Germline V gene lookup returns CDR1 SGHRS and CDR2 YFSETQ.

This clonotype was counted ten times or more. Written as DNA, the CDR3 is TGTGCCAGCAGCGTAGCGGCGAATCCCAAAAACATTCAGTACTTC. As protein: CASSVAANPKNIQYF. The chain joins TRBV9 to TRBJ2-4; D is unresolved. Trimming left V 0 bases short and J 2 bases short, with 9 bases between. This CDR3 contains 15 residues. Germline CDR1 reads SGDLS; CDR2 reads YYNGEE.

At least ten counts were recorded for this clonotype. DNA for the CDR3: TGCGCCAGCCGACGGGAGAATCCAGCCAAAAACATTCAGTACTTC. It yields the protein CASRRENPAKNIQYF. The chain joins TRBV10-2 to TRBJ2-4, with D possibly TRBD2 on 6 matching bases. The CDR3 runs to 15 residues. Trimming took off 8 bases at V and 0 bases at J, with 14 bases between the two ends. CDR1 is WSHSY, CDR2 SAAADI, per germline.

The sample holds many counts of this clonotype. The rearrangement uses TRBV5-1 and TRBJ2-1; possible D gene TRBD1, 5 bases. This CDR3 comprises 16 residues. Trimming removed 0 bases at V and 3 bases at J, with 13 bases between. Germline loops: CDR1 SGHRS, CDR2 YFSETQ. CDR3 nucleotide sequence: TGCGCCAGCAGCTTGGCCGTCAGGGCGGTCTACAATGAGCAGTTCTTC. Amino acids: CASSLAVRAVYNEQFF.

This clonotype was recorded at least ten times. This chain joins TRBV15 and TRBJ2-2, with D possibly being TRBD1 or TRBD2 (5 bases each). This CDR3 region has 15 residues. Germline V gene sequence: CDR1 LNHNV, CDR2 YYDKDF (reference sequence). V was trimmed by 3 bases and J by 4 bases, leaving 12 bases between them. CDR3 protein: CATSSGTLATGELFF. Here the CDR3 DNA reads TGTGCCACCAGCAGTGGGACCCTGGCCACCGGGGAGCTGTTTTTT.

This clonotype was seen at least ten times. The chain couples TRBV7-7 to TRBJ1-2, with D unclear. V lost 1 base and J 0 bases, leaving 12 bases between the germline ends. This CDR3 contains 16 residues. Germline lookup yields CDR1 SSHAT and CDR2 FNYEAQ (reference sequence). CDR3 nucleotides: TGTGCCAGCAGCTTAGGATCGTGGAAAGCTAACTATGGCTACACCTTC. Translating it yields CASSLGSWKANYGYTF.

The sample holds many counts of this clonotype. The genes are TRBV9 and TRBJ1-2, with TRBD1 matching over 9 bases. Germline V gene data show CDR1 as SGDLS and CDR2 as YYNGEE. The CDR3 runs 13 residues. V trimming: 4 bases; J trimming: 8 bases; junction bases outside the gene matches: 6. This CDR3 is CASSPPGQGGYTF. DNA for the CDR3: TGTGCCAGCAGCCCTCCGGGACAGGGAGGCTACACCTTC.

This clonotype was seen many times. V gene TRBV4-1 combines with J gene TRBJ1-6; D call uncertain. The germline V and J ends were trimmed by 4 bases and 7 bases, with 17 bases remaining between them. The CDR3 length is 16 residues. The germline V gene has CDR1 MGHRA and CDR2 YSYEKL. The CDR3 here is CASSLAMRERNSPLHF. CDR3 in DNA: TGCGCCAGCAGCCTCGCCATGAGGGAACGGAATTCACCCCTCCACTTT.

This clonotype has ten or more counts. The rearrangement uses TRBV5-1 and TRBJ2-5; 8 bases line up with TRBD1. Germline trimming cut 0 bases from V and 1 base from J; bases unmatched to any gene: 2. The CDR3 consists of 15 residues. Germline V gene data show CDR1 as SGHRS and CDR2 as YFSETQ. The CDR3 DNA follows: TGCGCCAGCAGCTTGGCCGGGACAGGCCAAGAGACCCAGTACTTC. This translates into CASSLAGTGQETQYF.

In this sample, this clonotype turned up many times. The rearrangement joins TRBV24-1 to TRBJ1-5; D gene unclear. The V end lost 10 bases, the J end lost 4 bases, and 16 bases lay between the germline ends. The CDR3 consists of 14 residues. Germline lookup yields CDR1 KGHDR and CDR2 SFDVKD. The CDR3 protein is CATSGPVENQPQHF. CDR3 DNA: TGTGCCACTTCTGGACCGGTTGAAAATCAGCCCCAGCATTTT.

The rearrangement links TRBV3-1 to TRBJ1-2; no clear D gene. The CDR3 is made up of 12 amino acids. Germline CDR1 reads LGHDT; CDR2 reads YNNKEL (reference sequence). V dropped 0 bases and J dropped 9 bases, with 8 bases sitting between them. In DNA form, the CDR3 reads TGTGCCAGCAGCCAAGAAGGTGTCTGCTACACCTTC. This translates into CASSQEGVCYTF.

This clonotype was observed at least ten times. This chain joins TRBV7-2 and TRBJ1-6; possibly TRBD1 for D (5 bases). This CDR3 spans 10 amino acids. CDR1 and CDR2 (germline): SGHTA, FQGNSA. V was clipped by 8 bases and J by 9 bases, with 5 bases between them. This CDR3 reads CASGGSPLHF. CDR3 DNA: TGTGCCAGCGGGGGTTCACCCCTCCACTTT.

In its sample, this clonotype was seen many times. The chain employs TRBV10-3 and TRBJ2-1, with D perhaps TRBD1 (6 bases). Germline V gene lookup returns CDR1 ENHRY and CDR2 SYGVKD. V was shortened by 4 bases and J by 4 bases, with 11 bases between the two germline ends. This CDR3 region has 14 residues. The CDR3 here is CAISAGTSYNEQFF. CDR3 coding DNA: TGTGCCATCAGTGCCGGGACATCTTACAATGAGCAGTTCTTC.

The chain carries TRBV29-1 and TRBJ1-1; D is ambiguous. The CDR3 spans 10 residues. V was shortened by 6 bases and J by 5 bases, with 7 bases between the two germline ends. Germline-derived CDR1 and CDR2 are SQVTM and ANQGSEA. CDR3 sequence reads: CSVIKTEAFF. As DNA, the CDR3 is TGCAGCGTCATAAAAACTGAAGCTTTCTTT.

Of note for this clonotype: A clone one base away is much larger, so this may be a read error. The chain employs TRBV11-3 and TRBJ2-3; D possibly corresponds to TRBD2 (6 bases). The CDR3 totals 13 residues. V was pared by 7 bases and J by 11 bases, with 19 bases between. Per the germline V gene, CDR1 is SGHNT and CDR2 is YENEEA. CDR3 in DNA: TGTGCCAGCAACCCCGGGCACTCCGGGGGGCAGTATTTT. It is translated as CASNPGHSGGQYF.

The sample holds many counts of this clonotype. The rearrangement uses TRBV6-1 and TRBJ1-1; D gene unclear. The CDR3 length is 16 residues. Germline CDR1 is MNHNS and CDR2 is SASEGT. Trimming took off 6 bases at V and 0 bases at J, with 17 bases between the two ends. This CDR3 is CASRVAGSTVNTEAFF. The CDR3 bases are TGTGCCAGCAGAGTGGCAGGCTCTACTGTGAACACTGAAGCTTTCTTT.

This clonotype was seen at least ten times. The CDR3 sequence: CASRRTPGGTDTQYF. The CDR3 nucleotides read TGTGCCAGCAGGAGGACTCCCGGGGGCACAGATACGCAGTATTTT. The gene calls are TRBV6-4 and TRBJ2-3; weak D call: TRBD2 (5 bases). The CDR3 runs to 15 residues. CDR1 and CDR2 from the germline V gene are MRHNA and SNTAGT. The V end was cut by 6 bases, the J end by 1 base, with 14 bases between.

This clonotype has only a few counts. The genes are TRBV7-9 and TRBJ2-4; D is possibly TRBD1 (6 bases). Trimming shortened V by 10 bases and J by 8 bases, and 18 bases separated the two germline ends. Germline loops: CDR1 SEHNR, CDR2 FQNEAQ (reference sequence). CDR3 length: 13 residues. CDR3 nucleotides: TGTGCCACTTTGGGGGCGAGAGAGGACATTCAGTACTTC. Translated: CATLGAREDIQYF.

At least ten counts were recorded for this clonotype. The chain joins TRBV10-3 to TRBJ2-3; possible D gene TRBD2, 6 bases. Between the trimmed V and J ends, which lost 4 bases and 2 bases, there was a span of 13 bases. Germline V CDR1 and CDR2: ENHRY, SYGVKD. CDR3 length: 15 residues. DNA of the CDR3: TGTGCCATCAGTGCTATAGCGGAAATCACAGATACGCAGTATTTT. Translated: CAISAIAEITDTQYF.